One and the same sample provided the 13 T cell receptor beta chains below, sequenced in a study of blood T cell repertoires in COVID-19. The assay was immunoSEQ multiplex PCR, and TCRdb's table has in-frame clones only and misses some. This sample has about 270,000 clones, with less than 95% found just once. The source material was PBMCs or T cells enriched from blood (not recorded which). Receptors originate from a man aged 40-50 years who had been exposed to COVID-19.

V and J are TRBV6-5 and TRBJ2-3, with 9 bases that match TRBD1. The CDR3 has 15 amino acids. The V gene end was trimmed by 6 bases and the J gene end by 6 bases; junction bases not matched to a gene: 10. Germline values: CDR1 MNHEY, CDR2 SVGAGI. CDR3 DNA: TGTGCCAGCAGAAACCTTGACAGGGGGTGGGATACGCAGTATTTT. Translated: CASRNLDRGWDTQYF.

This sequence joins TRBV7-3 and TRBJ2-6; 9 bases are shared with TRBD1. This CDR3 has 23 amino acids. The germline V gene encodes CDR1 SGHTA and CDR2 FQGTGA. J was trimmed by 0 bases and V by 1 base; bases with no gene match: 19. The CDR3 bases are TGTGCCAGCAGCTTAAATTTAGGGGACAGGGTAAATCTAGGGGACTCTGGGGCCAACGTCCTGACTTTC. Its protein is CASSLNLGDRVNLGDSGANVLTF. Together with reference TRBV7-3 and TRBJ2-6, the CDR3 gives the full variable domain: GAGVSQTPSNKVTEKGKYVELRCDPISGHTALYWYRQSLGQGPEFLIYFQGTGAADDSGLPNDRFFAVRPEGSVSTLKIQRTERGDSAVYLCASSLNLGDRVNLGDSGANVLTFGAGSRLTVL.

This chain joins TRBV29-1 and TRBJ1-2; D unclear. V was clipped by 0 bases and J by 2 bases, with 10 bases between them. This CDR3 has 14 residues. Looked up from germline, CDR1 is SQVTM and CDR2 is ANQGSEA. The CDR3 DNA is TGCAGCGTTGAAGATCTTGGACTAAACTATGGCTACACCTTC. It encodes CSVEDLGLNYGYTF.

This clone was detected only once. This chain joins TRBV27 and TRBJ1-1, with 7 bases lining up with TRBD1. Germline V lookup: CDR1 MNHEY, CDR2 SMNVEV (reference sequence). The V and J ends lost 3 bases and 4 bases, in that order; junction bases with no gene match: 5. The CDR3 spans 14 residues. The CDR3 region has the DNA TGTGCCAGCAGTTTCCTTGACAGGGCCACTGAAGCTTTCTTT. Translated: CASSFLDRATEAFF.

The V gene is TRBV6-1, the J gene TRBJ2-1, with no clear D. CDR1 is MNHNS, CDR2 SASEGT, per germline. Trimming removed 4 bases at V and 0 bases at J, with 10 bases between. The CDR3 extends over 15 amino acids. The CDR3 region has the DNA TGTGCCAGCAGTGTAGCAGTGAGCTCCTACAATGAGCAGTTCTTC. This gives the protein CASSVAVSSYNEQFF.

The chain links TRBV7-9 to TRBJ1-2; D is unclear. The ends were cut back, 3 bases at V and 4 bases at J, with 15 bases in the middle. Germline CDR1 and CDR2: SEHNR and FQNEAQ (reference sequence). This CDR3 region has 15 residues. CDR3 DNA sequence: TGTGCCAGCAGCTTCCCAATGCGTGATCTCTATGGCTACACCTTC. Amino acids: CASSFPMRDLYGYTF.

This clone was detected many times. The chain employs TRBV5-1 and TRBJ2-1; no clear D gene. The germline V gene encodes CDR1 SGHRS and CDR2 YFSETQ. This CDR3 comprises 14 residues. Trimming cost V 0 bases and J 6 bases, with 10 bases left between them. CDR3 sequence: CASSLAVQTNEQFF. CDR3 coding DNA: TGCGCCAGCAGCTTGGCTGTACAGACCAATGAGCAGTTCTTC.

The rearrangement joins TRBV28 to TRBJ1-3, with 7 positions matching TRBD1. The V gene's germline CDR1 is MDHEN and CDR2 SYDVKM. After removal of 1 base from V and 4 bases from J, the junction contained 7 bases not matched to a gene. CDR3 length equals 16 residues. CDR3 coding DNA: TGTGCCAGCAGTTTATTGGAGGGGGCGTCCGGAAACACCATATATTTT. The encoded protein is CASSLLEGASGNTIYF.

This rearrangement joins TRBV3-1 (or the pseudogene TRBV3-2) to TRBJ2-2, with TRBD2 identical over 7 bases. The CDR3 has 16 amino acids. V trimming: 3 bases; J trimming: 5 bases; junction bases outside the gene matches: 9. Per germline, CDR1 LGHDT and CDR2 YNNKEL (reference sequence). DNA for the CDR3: TGTGCCAGCAGCCAGGGCGGGGGAGGGCGTACCGGGGAGCTGTTTTTT. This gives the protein CASSQGGGGRTGELFF.

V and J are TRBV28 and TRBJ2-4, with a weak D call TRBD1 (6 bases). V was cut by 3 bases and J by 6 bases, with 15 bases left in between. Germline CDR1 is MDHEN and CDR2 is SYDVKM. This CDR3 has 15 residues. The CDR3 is CASSFTGSVGNIQYF. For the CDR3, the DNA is TGTGCCAGCAGTTTCACAGGGTCTGTAGGAAACATTCAGTACTTC.

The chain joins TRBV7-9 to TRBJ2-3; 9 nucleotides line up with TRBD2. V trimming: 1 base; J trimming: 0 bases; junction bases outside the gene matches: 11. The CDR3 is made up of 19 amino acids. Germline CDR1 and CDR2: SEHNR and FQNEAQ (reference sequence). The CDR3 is CASSLEAGGLIPSTDTQYF. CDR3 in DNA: TGTGCCAGCAGCTTAGAAGCGGGAGGCCTTATTCCTAGCACAGATACGCAGTATTTT.

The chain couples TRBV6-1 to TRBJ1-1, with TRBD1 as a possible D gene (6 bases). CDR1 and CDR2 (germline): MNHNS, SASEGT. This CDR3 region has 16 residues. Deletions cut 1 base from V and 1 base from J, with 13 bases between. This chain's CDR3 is CASSEGDTTWNTEAFF. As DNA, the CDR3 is TGTGCCAGCAGTGAAGGGGACACAACTTGGAACACTGAAGCTTTCTTT.

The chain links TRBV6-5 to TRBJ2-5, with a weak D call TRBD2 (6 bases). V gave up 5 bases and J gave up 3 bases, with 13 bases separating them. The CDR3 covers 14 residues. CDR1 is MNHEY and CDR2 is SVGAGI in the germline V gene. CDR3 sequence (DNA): TGTGCCAGCAGTCCGGGACTTAGAGAAGAGACCCAGTACTTC. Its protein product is CASSPGLREETQYF.